The source of this T cell receptor beta chain is a study of blood T cell repertoires in COVID-19. About the research overall: Donors in the United States, Italy and Spain gave samples during acute or convalescent COVID-19.

The CDR3 runs 17 residues. The J segment lost 7 bases and the V segment lost 1 base, leaving 10 bases of the junction unmatched. CDR1 SGHAT and CDR2 FQNNGV come from the germline V gene. Method: immunoSEQ multiplex PCR; TCRdb's copy keeps in-frame clones and lacks some. The sample has 200,000 or so clones; about 80% are singletons. Sequenced material: PBMCs or T cells enriched from blood (not recorded which). The chain joins TRBV11-2 to TRBJ2-2; the match to TRBD2 covers 9 bases. The clonotype originates from a woman between 45 and 65 years old who had been exposed to COVID-19. The CDR3 sequence: CASSLGSSGVRSGELFF. DNA of the CDR3: TGTGCCAGCAGCTTAGGATCTAGCGGGGTGAGGAGCGGGGAGCTGTTTTTT.